This T cell receptor beta chain was recorded in a study of T-cell reconstitution after alpha-beta-depleted transplantation in children. Preparation of the TCRbeta library involved a method that used unique molecular identifiers. TCRdb re-called the PCR reads through MiXCR, storing one row per CDR3 protein. The table lists 440,000 or so distinct CDR3 sequences, 11% of them singletons. This clonotype was recorded a few times. After removal of 4 bases from V and 2 bases from J, the junction contained 2 bases not matched to a gene. The CDR3 has 14 residues. Germline loops: CDR1 SQVTM, CDR2 ANQGSEA. The sample was PBMCs from the stem cell graft donor, taken from the stem cell graft. The receptor was isolated from a human donor who donated a stem cell graft to a child with acute myeloid leukemia. The J gene is TRBJ1-3, the V gene TRBV29-1; 10 bases are shared with TRBD1. The CDR3 coding sequence is TGCAGCGTTGCGGGACAGGGGACTGGAAACACCATATATTTT. Residues: CSVAGQGTGNTIYF.